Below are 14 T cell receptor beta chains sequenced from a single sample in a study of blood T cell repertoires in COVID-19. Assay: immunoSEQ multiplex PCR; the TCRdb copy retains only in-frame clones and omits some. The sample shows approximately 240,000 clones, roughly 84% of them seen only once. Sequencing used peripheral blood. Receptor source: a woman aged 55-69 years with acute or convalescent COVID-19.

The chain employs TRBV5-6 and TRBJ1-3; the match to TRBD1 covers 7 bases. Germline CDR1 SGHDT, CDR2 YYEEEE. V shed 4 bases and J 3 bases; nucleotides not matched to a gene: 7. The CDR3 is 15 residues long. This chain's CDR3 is CASSKTGNGGNTIYF. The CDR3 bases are TGTGCCAGCAGCAAGACAGGGAATGGTGGAAACACCATATATTTT.

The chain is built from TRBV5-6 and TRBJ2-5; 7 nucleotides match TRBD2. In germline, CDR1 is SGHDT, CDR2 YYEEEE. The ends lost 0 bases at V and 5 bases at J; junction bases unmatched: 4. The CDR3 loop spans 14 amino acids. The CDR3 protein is CASSLGTRRETQYF. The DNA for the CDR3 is TGTGCCAGCAGCTTGGGGACTAGGAGGGAGACCCAGTACTTC.

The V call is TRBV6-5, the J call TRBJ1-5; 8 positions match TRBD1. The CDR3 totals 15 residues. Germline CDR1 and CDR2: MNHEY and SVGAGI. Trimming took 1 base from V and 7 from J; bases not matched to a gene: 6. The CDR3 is CASSYFGQGGQPQHF. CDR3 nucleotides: TGTGCCAGCAGTTACTTCGGACAGGGAGGACAGCCCCAGCATTTT.

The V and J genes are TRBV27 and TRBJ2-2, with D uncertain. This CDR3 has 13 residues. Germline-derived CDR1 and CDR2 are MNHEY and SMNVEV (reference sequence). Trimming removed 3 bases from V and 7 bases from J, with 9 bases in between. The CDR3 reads CASSFGSGGELFF. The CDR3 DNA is TGTGCCAGCAGTTTCGGGTCTGGCGGGGAGCTGTTTTTT.

CDR3 nucleotide sequence: TGTGCCAGCAGCCCGACCCGAGGGGGCAATGAGCAGTTCTTC. Translated: CASSPTRGGNEQFF. The chain uses TRBV6-2 or TRBV6-3 and TRBJ2-1; D may be TRBD1 (6 bases). Trimming stripped 6 bases from V and 6 bases from J, with 15 bases between. In germline, CDR1 is MNHEY, CDR2 SVGEGT. CDR3 length: 14 residues.

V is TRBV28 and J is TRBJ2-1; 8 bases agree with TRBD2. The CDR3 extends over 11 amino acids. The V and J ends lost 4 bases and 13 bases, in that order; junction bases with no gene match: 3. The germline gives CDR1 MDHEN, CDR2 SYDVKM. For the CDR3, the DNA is TGTGCCAGCAGTTCCCGGACTAGCCAGTTCTTC. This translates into CASSSRTSQFF.

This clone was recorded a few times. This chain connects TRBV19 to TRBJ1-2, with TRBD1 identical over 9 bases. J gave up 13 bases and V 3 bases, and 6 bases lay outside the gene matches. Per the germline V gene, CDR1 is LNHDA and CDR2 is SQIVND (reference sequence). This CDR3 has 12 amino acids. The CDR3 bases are TGTGCCAGTAGTATGTTACAGGGGGCTGCCACCTTC. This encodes CASSMLQGAATF.

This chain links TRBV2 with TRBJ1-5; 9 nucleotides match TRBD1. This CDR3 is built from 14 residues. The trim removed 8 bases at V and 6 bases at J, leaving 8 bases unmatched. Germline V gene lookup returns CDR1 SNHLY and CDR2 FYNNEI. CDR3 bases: TGTGCCAGCGGATGGGGGACAGGGACTCAGCCCCAGCATTTT. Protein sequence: CASGWGTGTQPQHF.

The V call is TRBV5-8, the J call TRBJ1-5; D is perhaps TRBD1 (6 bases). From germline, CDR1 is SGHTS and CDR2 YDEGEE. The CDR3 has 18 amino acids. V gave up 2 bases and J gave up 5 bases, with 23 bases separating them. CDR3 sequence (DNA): TGTGCCAGCAGCTTCCCTCCTGCGTCGGACAGTTCTCATCAGCCCCAGCATTTT. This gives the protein CASSFPPASDSSHQPQHF. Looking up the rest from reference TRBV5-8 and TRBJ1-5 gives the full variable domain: EAGVTQSPTHLIKTRGQQATLRCSPISGHTSVYWYQQALGLGLQFLLWYDEGEERNRGNFPPRFSGRQFPNYSSELNVNALELEDSALYLCASSFPPASDSSHQPQHFGDGTRLSIL.

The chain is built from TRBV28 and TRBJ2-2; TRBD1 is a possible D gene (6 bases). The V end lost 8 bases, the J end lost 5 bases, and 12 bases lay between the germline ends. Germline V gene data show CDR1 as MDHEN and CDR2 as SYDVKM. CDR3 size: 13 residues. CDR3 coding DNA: TGTGCCAGCGTACTTACAGGGACCGGGGAGCTGTTTTTT. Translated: CASVLTGTGELFF.

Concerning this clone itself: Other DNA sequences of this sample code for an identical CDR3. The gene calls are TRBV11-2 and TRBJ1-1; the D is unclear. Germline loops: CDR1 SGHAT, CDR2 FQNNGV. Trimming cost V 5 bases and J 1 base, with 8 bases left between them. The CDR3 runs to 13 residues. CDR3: CASSPAENTEAFF. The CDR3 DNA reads TGTGCCAGCAGCCCCGCAGAGAACACTGAAGCTTTCTTT.

The CDR3 loop is CASSFLTSSGNTIYF. CDR3 nucleotide sequence: TGTGCCAGCAGCTTTTTAACTTCCTCTGGAAACACCATATATTTT. This sequence joins TRBV7-8 and TRBJ1-3; D is ambiguous. Trimming removed 3 bases from V and 0 bases from J, with 9 bases in between. CDR3 length: 15 amino acids. In germline, CDR1 is SGHVS, CDR2 FQNEAQ.

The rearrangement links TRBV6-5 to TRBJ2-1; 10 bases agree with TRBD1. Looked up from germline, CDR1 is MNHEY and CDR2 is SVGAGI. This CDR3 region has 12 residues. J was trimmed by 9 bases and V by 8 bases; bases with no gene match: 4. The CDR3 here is CASCRDRGEQFF. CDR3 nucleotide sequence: TGTGCCAGCTGCCGGGACAGGGGTGAGCAGTTCTTC.

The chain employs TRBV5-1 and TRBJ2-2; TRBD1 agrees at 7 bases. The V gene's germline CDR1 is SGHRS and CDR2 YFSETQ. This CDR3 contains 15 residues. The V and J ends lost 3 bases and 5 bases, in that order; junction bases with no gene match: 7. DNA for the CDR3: TGCGCCAGCAGCTACCGGGACAGCTCAACCGGGGAGCTGTTTTTT. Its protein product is CASSYRDSSTGELFF.